Shown below are 15 T cell receptor beta chains from a single sample sequenced in a study of graft-versus-host responses after intestinal transplantation. These receptors lack a known antigen. The protocol was immunoSEQ multiplex PCR, while the TCRdb copy is restricted to in-frame clones and leaves out a portion. The table lists 40,000 or so clones, nearly 95% of them singletons. This material consisted of unstimulated CD8+ T cells sorted from spleen or lymph node cells, taken before transplant. The receptor set was obtained from a human donor who was the organ donor for an intestinal transplant.

The chain employs TRBV19 and TRBJ1-1, with TRBD1 matching 9 bases. The CDR3 is made up of 15 amino acids. The germline CDR1 and CDR2 sequences are LNHDA and SQIVND (reference sequence). J gave up 6 bases and V 7 bases, and 12 bases lay outside the gene matches. CDR3 nucleotide sequence: TGTGCCAGTATCCCCTCGGGACAGGGTGGACCTGAAGCTTTCTTT. This sequence encodes CASIPSGQGGPEAFF. Combining the CDR3 with reference TRBV19 and TRBJ1-1 gives the whole variable domain DGGITQSPKYLFRKEGQNVTLSCEQNLNHDAMYWYRQDPGQGLRLIYYSQIVNDFQKGDIAEGYSVSREKKESFPLTVTSAQKNPTAFYLCASIPSGQGGPEAFFGQGTRLTVV.

The J gene is TRBJ1-1, the V gene TRBV28; D perhaps matches TRBD1 (6 bases). Germline V gene sequence: CDR1 MDHEN, CDR2 SYDVKM. V was cut by 3 bases and J by 6 bases, with 11 bases left in between. This CDR3 comprises 13 residues. The CDR3 reads CASSLGQGSEAFF. CDR3 bases: TGTGCCAGCAGTTTGGGCCAGGGGTCTGAAGCTTTCTTT.

The rearrangement links TRBV5-1 to TRBJ2-7, with 14 bases aligning to TRBD2. With 4 bases clipped from V and 5 bases from J, the junction kept 5 bases outside the gene matches. This CDR3 is built from 15 residues. CDR1 is SGHRS, CDR2 YFSETQ, per germline. The CDR3 coding sequence is TGCGCCAGCAGCCCGGGACTAGCGGGGGCCAACGAGCAGTACTTC. Amino acids: CASSPGLAGANEQYF.

This clone came up once. This sequence joins TRBV2 and TRBJ2-7, with a tentative D call TRBD1 (6 bases). Looked up from germline, CDR1 is SNHLY and CDR2 is FYNNEI. The CDR3 runs to 12 residues. Trimming shortened V by 10 bases and J by 5 bases, and 15 bases separated the two germline ends. This chain's CDR3 is CATFPGADEQYF. The CDR3 nucleotides are TGTGCCACATTTCCAGGGGCGGACGAGCAGTACTTC. The whole variable domain, remainder taken from reference TRBV2 and TRBJ2-7, is EPEVTQTPSHQVTQMGQEVILRCVPISNHLYFYWYRQILGQKVEFLVSFYNNEISEKSEIFDDQFSVERPDGSNFTLKIRSTKLEDSAMYFCATFPGADEQYFGPGTRLTVT.

The J gene is TRBJ2-7, the V gene TRBV9; D may be TRBD2 (7 bases). CDR1 and CDR2 (germline): SGDLS, YYNGEE. The CDR3 is made up of 15 amino acids. Trimming cost V 5 bases and J 1 base, with 16 bases left between them. CDR3 bases: TGTGCCAGCAGACGGGGGGCTTCTCTTTCCTACGAGCAGTACTTC. This translates into CASRRGASLSYEQYF.

The chain uses TRBV5-4 and TRBJ2-3; maybe TRBD1 (7 bases). CDR1 and CDR2 (germline): SGHNT, YYREEE (reference sequence). V was pared by 4 bases and J by 0 bases, with 15 bases between. The CDR3 contains 16 residues. Here the CDR3 DNA reads TGTGCCAGCAGCGGGGGCAGGGGGGTTAGCACAGATACGCAGTATTTT. Translation gives CASSGGRGVSTDTQYF.

The chain links TRBV7-2 to TRBJ2-1, with 8 bases fitting TRBD2. Trimming cost V 5 bases and J 6 bases; bases outside gene matches: 3. CDR1 and CDR2 (germline): SGHTA, FQGNSA. The CDR3 length is 13 residues. CDR3 nucleotide sequence: TGTGCCAGCAGCCTCGGGGGGGGCAATGAGCAGTTCTTC. Protein product: CASSLGGGNEQFF.

This rearrangement joins TRBV14 to TRBJ1-4, with a possible D match to TRBD1 (5 bases). Germline CDR1 reads SGHDN; CDR2 reads FVKESK. The CDR3 totals 15 residues. V was shortened by 3 bases and J by 4 bases, with 12 bases between the two germline ends. The CDR3: CASSQVQGDNEKLFF. The CDR3 DNA reads as TGTGCCAGCAGCCAGGTGCAGGGAGATAATGAAAAACTGTTTTTT.

The rearrangement joins TRBV21-1 to TRBJ2-3. TRBV21-1 is a known pseudogene. The length of the CDR3 is 16 residues. The CDR3 spells CASSKVTRASTDTQYF. Written as DNA, the CDR3 is TGTGCCAGCAGCAAAGTAACAAGGGCTAGCACAGATACGCAGTATTTT.

The J gene is TRBJ2-3, the V gene TRBV10-3; a weak D match, TRBD2 (6 bases). The V gene lost 0 bases and the J gene lost 2 bases, with 12 bases spanning the gap. Germline loops: CDR1 ENHRY, CDR2 SYGVKD. This CDR3 is 16 amino acids long. CDR3 protein: CAISESAREDTDTQYF. Here the CDR3 DNA reads TGTGCCATCAGTGAGTCCGCCAGGGAGGACACAGATACGCAGTATTTT.

The J gene is TRBJ2-7, the V gene TRBV7-2; TRBD1 matches 7 bases. CDR3 length equals 14 residues. Trimming cost V 0 bases and J 1 base; bases outside gene matches: 0. Germline CDR1 SGHTA, CDR2 FQGNSA. The CDR3 nucleotides read TGTGCCAGCAGCTTAGCGACAGGGTCCTACGAGCAGTACTTC. Amino acid sequence: CASSLATGSYEQYF.

The V call is TRBV6-5, the J call TRBJ1-1; a weak D match, TRBD1 (5 bases). Germline CDR1 MNHEY, CDR2 SVGAGI. V was trimmed by 6 bases and J by 1 base, leaving 9 bases between them. The CDR3 is 13 residues long. CDR3: CASRGGRNTEAFF. DNA for the CDR3: TGTGCCAGCAGGGGGGGACGGAACACTGAAGCTTTCTTT.

V usage is TRBV4-3 and J usage is TRBJ2-1; weak D call: TRBD1 (6 bases). Germline V gives CDR1 LGHNA, CDR2 YSLEER. V dropped 0 bases and J dropped 6 bases, with 15 bases sitting between them. The CDR3 length is 16 residues. The CDR3 region has the DNA TGCGCCAGCAGCCAAGATCGGGCCAGGGGAATCAATGAGCAGTTCTTC. Amino acid sequence: CASSQDRARGINEQFF.

The genes are TRBV28 and TRBJ2-7; D may be TRBD1 (6 bases). V was trimmed by 2 bases and J by 0 bases, leaving 14 bases between them. Germline V gives CDR1 MDHEN, CDR2 SYDVKM. The CDR3 length is 16 residues. The CDR3 DNA reads TGTGCCAGCAGTTTAGAAACAGGGCGTGGCTCCTACGAGCAGTACTTC. Translation gives CASSLETGRGSYEQYF.

The CDR3 nucleotides are TGTGCCAGCAGTTTAACGGGGGTTACCTACAATGAGCAGTTCTTC. It specifies CASSLTGVTYNEQFF. This rearrangement joins TRBV27 to TRBJ2-1, with D perhaps matching TRBD2 (6 bases). CDR3 size: 15 residues. Per germline, CDR1 MNHEY and CDR2 SMNVEV (reference sequence). V lost 2 bases to trimming and J lost 2 bases, with 10 bases between them.